Included here is one TCR beta chain sequence, with context. These data belong to a study of shared clonotypes between healthy human individuals. CDR3 length equals 15 residues. V was pared by 4 bases and J by 4 bases, with 14 bases between. CDR1 is SGHNT, CDR2 YYREEE, per germline (reference sequence). Deep-level settings were used for running the assay. TCRdb's copy holds only in-frame clones and misses some; the assay was immunoSEQ multiplex PCR. Here the sample spans about 1 million clones, about 75% being singletons. The chain employs TRBV5-4 and TRBJ2-2; D may be TRBD1 or TRBD2 (6 bases each). The sequenced sample was memory CD4+ T cells sorted from blood. Subset of the sample: CD45RA-negative fraction. This receptor was obtained from a young man in good health. CDR3 amino acids: CASSPGGLFTGELFF. The CDR3 coding sequence is TGTGCCAGCAGCCCTGGGGGGCTTTTCACCGGGGAGCTGTTTTTT. The whole variable domain, remainder taken from reference TRBV5-4 and TRBJ2-2, is ETGVTQSPTHLIKTRGQQVTLRCSSQSGHNTVSWYQQALGQGPQFIFQYYREEENGRGNFPPRFSGLQFPNYSSELNVNALELDDSALYLCASSPGGLFTGELFFGEGSRLTVL.